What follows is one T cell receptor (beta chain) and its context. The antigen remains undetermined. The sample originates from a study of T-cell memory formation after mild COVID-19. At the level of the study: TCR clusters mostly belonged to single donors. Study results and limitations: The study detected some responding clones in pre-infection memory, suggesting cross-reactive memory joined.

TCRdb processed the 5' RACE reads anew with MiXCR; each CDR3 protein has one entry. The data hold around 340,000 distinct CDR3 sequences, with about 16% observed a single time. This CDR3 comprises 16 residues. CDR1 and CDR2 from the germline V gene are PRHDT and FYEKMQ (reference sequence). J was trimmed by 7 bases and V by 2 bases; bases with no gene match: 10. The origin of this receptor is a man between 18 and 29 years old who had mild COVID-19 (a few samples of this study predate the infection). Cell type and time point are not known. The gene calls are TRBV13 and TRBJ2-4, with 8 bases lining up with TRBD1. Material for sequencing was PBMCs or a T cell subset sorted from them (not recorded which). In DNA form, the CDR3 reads TGTGCCAGCAGCTTAACCGGGACAGGTCGGTGGAACATTCAGTACTTC. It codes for CASSLTGTGRWNIQYF.